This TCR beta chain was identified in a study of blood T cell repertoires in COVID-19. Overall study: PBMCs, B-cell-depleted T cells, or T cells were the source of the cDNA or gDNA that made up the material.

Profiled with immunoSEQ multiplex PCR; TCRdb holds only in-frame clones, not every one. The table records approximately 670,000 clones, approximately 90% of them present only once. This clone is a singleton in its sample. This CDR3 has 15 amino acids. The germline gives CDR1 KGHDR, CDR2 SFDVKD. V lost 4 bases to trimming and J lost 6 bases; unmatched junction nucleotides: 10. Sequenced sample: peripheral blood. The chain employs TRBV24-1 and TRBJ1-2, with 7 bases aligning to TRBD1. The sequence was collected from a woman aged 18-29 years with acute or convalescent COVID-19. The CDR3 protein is CATSEGTDTGDGYTF. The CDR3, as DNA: TGTGCCACCAGTGAGGGGACAGACACGGGGGATGGCTACACCTTC.